This TCR beta chain was recorded in a study of blood T cell repertoires in COVID-19 (dated by TCRdb to the early 2020s). Background for the entire study: Collaborator samples came from the United States, Italy and Spain and covered acute and convalescent phases of COVID-19. The prospective study material was composed of cDNA or gDNA derived from T cells, B-cell-depleted T cells, or PBMCs. Subjects who had been exposed to COVID-19, were actively infected with it, or had recovered from it provided the deeply sampled blood TCRbeta repertoires that made up the dataset. Sample metadata almost always included a de-identified subject ID, COVID-19 status, age in years and sex. Samples came from the ongoing ImmuneRACE study (first 160 participants) plus 1,254 subjects from 6 global collaborators. HLA class I and class II types, where available, came from metadata supplied by the sample provider rather than from assay-based typing. A freely available public database, intended as a resource for researchers studying the immune response to SARS-CoV-2, is where the repertoires were released. What the study reported, not specific to this receptor: Clinical and demographic metadata were provided uncurated, with the amount varying by source and participant.

TCRbeta CDR3 regions were amplified from genomic DNA using the immunoSEQ Assay, a bias-controlled multiplex PCR. The original pipeline was this. Nucleated cell counts per sample were estimated from amplification of reference gene primers within the assay. Sequence reads were collapsed and filtered to measure the absolute abundance of every unique TCRbeta CDR3 rearrangement. Productive Simpson clonality was computed per sample as the square root of Simpson's diversity index over productive rearrangements. The table was pulled from immuneACCESS by TCRdb, which kept in-frame rearrangements only. Such tables lose some clones; where checked, under half of the loss comes from unresolved V genes, and the rest has no known cause. That table is the source of V, J and clone size, and D and trimming were worked out from the DNA. This sample comprises around 200,000 clones, about 87% of them detected only once. The ten largest clones represent 0.85% to 0.95% of the sample.

On this clone itself: Its antigen is unknown. Base-call qualities are not available, and no considerably larger clone is one nucleotide away.

Compared with germline, V lacks 5 bases and J lacks 7 bases; bases without a gene match: 6. CDR1 is given as LGHDT and CDR2 as YNNKEL, both from the germline V gene (reference sequence). The CDR3 runs 14 amino acids, cysteine and phenylalanine included. CDR3 DNA is the only sequence kept; it has 42 bases, read in frame from the first base. A second Seattle source provided samples from volunteer blood donors who had recovered from COVID-19. The collaborating institutions used their own protocols to collect whole blood in K2EDTA tubes. Collaborator samples were shipped for TCRbeta analysis as frozen whole blood, isolated PBMCs, or DNA extracted from either sample type.

The receptor's source is a woman between 18 and 29 years old who had recovered from COVID-19. This receptor chain uses TRBV3-1 (or the pseudogene TRBV3-2) and TRBJ2-4, and 9 junctional nucleotides match TRBD1. The sequencing sample was made of peripheral blood. The sequenced DNA is TGTGCCAGCAGCTCGGGACAGGGTCGGAACATTCAGTACTTC. It codes for CASSSGQGRNIQYF.